This TCR beta chain was obtained from a study of cytomegalovirus exposure and HLA in healthy donors. Study-level points and caveats: Analysis was carried out at a later point, and it linked a missense DCLRE1C variant to TCR beta V- and J-gene trimming.

The primer mix had 60 Vbeta and 13 Jbeta primers. Clones were read by immunoSEQ multiplex PCR, and TCRdb kept only the in-frame ones, dropping some. The sample yields fewer than 200,000 clones, 80% to 90% seen once. Concerning this clone: Antigen unknown.

Per the germline V gene, CDR1 is SGHRS and CDR2 is YFSETQ. V lost 4 bases, J lost 5 bases, and 6 bases stayed unmatched. The CDR3 loop spans 14 amino acids. J is TRBJ2-7 and V is TRBV5-1, with TRBD1 matching over 10 bases. The source of this sequence is a woman in her twenties or thirties in good health and CMV-seropositive. The sequenced material came from PBMCs. CDR3 amino acids: CASSIRTGGDEQYF. The DNA for the CDR3 is TGCGCCAGCAGCATCCGGACAGGGGGGGACGAGCAGTACTTC.